This T cell receptor beta chain came from a study of blood T cells in healthy people across ages. In germline, CDR1 is KGHSH, CDR2 LQKENI. With V trimmed by 0 bases and J by 5 bases, 12 bases remained unmatched. The CDR3 consists of 17 residues. Overall study results and limits: Donor CMV infection status was unknown, possibly confounding age-related changes in expanded clonotypes.

Next came a second PCR, run for about 7 to 12 cycles, which used a sample-barcoded 5' primer along with a J-beta primer mix. From each sample, at least 2.5 million paired-end reads containing CDR3 were obtained. MiXCR was run by TCRdb on the 5' RACE reads, yielding one entry per CDR3 protein. The profile shows around 1.5 million distinct CDR3 sequences, 42% of them singletons. To note about this clonotype: Its antigen is not identified.

This clonotype originated in a young woman in good health. The chain has TRBV18 and TRBJ2-5, with 7 bases matching TRBD2. The sample comprised blood. The CDR3 coding sequence is TGTGCCAGCTCACCACCGGGTCGCGGGAGTATGGGTGAGACCCAGTACTTC. It is translated as CASSPPGRGSMGETQYF.